Reported below is one TCR beta chain. The authors ran a second PCR of about 7 to 12 cycles using a sample-barcoded 5' primer and a J-beta primer mix. In TCRdb, the 5' RACE reads were re-called with MiXCR into one record per CDR3 protein. The repertoire holds 1 million or so distinct CDR3 sequences, with approximately 25% as singletons. This specimen belongs to a study of blood T cells in healthy people across ages. Trimming removed 6 bases from V and 0 bases from J; junction bases left unmatched: 7. The CDR3 has 17 residues. The germline CDR1 and CDR2 sequences are MNHEY and SVGEGT. The sample was also linked to a second study, of T cells of mothers and their children. That paper states: Three healthy Caucasian mothers and their six children donated.

This chain joins TRBV6-2 or TRBV6-3 and TRBJ2-2, with 10 bases aligning to TRBD1. The sequence derives from a girl aged 2 to 10 in good health. The material sequenced was blood. CDR3 nucleotide sequence: TGTGCCAGCAGACCGGGACAGGGGCTTTCGAACACCGGGGAGCTGTTTTTT. Translation: CASRPGQGLSNTGELFF.